Listed here is a single TCR beta chain. Its antigen is still unknown. These data come from a study of beta chain features in type 1 diabetes. Study-wide points: It was among patients, rather than healthy donors, that naive, central memory and Treg TCRB repertoires appeared more similar.

Reverse transcribing all isolated RNA meant expressed TCRB transcripts were sequenced. Around 3.57 million reads was the average for naive, central memory and regulatory T cell samples. Generated by immunoSEQ multiplex PCR, the TCRdb table keeps only in-frame clones and is missing some. The sample shows 310,000 or so clones, 11% of them seen only once. The sequenced material came from naive CD4+ T cells from blood. The receptor comes from a woman under 40 in good health.

CDR3 nucleotide sequence: TGTGCCAGCAGTTCGGGACTAGCGGGAGGGCTTGGTACGCAGTATTTT. This encodes CASSSGLAGGLGTQYF. The chain carries TRBV28 and TRBJ2-3, with 16 bases aligning to TRBD2. This CDR3 comprises 16 residues. Germline V gene data show CDR1 as MDHEN and CDR2 as SYDVKM. V trimming: 4 bases; J trimming: 8 bases; junction bases outside the gene matches: 6.